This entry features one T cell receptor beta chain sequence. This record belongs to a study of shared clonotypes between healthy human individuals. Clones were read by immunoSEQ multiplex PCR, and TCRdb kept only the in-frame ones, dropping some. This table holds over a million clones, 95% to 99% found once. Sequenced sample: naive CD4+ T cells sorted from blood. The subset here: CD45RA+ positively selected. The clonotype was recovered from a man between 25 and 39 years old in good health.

Here the CDR3 reads CASSLARTSGLRRGEQYF. CDR3 bases: TGTGCCAGCAGTTTAGCGCGGACTAGCGGTTTGAGGAGAGGCGAGCAGTACTTC. The rearrangement links TRBV28 to TRBJ2-7; 10 bases match TRBD2. V shed 2 bases, J shed 6 bases, and the junction held 16 bases outside the gene matches. The CDR3 is made up of 18 amino acids. Germline CDR1 and CDR2: MDHEN and SYDVKM. Full variable domain (missing parts from reference TRBV28 and TRBJ2-7): DVKVTQSSRYLVKRTGEKVFLECVQDMDHENMFWYRQDPGLGLRLIYFSYDVKMKEKGDIPEGYSVSREKKERFSLILESASTNQTSMYLCASSLARTSGLRRGEQYFGPGTRLTVT.